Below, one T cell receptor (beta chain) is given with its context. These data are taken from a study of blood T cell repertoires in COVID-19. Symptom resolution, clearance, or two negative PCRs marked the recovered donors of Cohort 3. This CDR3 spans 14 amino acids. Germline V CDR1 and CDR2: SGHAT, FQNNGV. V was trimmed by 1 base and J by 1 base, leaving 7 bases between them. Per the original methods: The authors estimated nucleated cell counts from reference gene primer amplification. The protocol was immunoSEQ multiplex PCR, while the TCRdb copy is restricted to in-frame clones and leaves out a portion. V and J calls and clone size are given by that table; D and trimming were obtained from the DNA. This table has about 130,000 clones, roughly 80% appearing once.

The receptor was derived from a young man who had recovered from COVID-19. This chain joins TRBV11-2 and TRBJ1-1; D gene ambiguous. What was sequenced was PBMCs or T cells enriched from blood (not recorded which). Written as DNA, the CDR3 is TGTGCCAGCAGCTTAGGCGCGCAGAACACTGAAGCTTTCTTT. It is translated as CASSLGAQNTEAFF.